The sequence of this T cell receptor (beta chain) was determined in a study of shared clonotypes between healthy human individuals. Study overall: Participating donors consisted of a couple of women and a few men aged 18 to 49. The plates for each donor numbered three CD4 naive, three CD4 memory, two CD8 naive and one CD8 memory.

Profiling relied on immunoSEQ multiplex PCR, and the TCRdb table lists in-frame clones only, not all of them. The table has 2 million to 2.5 million clones, approximately 94% seen once. This CDR3 has 13 amino acids. V lost 4 bases, J lost 1 base, and 7 bases lay in between. Germline V gives CDR1 ENHRY, CDR2 SYGVKD. All participating donors were Caucasian adults from Nashville, Tennessee. Division of CD4+ cells produced a CD45RA+ naive subset and a CD45RA-negative memory subset. This receptor was identified in a man aged 18 to 29 in good health. Sample: naive CD4+ T cells sorted from blood. Regarding subset: CD45RA+ positively selected. The V and J genes are TRBV10-3 and TRBJ1-1, with D unclear. Written as DNA, the CDR3 is TGTGCCATCAGTGTTGACGGGAACACTGAAGCTTTCTTT. Translating gives CAISVDGNTEAFF.